The TCR beta chain under discussion was sequenced for a study of T cells in Graves' hyperthyroidism and ophthalmopathy. Trimming removed 7 bases from V and 10 bases from J, with 17 bases in between. This CDR3 comprises 14 residues. Looked up from germline, CDR1 is SEHNR and CDR2 is FQNEAQ (reference sequence). Amplification of TCR beta CDR3 regions used RNA as the template. TCR CDR3 regions were first amplified by RT-PCR with HTBI primers. TCRdb passed the multiplex PCR reads through MiXCR, listing each CDR3 protein once. The repertoire holds some 92,000 distinct CDR3 sequences, with approximately 42% as singletons. This clonotype is deemed medium-sized (0.01 to 0.1%).

The chain has TRBV7-9 and TRBJ1-6; D might be TRBD1 (5 bases). This receptor was taken from a woman aged 25 to 45 with Graves' hyperthyroidism. Sequencing was performed on peripheral blood or thyroid tissue (not recorded which). CDR3 nucleotide sequence: TGTGCCAGCACCGTTTTTGGGGCGCGGTCACCCCTCCACTTT. It is translated as CASTVFGARSPLHF.